These 20 T cell receptor beta chains originate from one sample sequenced in a study of blood T cell repertoires in COVID-19. The protocol was immunoSEQ multiplex PCR, while the TCRdb copy is restricted to in-frame clones and leaves out a portion. This table has about 35,000 clones, more than 80% appearing once. Sequencing was performed on peripheral blood. The receptors stem from a man in his 60s with active or convalescent COVID-19.

The chain recombines TRBV10-1 with TRBJ1-1, with D perhaps TRBD1 (6 bases). Germline CDR1 is WNHNN and CDR2 is SYGVQD (reference sequence). The CDR3 loop spans 12 amino acids. V was clipped by 2 bases and J by 10 bases, with 11 bases between them. CDR3 bases: TGCGCCAGCAGTGAGGCAGGGGAAAGAGCTTTCTTT. It encodes CASSEAGERAFF.

The chain is built from TRBV12-3 or TRBV12-4 and TRBJ2-5; D is ambiguous. This CDR3 is 13 amino acids long. V lost 2 bases, J lost 4 bases, and 8 bases lay in between. CDR3 in amino acids: CASSLRWAETQYF. For the CDR3, the DNA is TGTGCCAGCAGTTTAAGGTGGGCAGAGACCCAGTACTTC.

The chain combines TRBV19 with TRBJ1-5, with 8 bases matching TRBD1. The CDR3 extends over 15 amino acids. CDR1 and CDR2 (germline): LNHDA, SQIVND (reference sequence). V was clipped by 1 base and J by 6 bases; unmatched bases: 5. CDR3 nucleotides: TGTGCCAGTAGTATAGGGTACAGGGGGACTCAGCCCCAGCATTTT. The encoded protein is CASSIGYRGTQPQHF.

The rearrangement links TRBV6-2 or TRBV6-3 to TRBJ1-2; 9 bases agree with TRBD1. Germline V gives CDR1 MNHEY, CDR2 SVGEGT. V gave up 2 bases and J gave up 5 bases; unmatched junction bases: 15. The CDR3 is 18 residues long. DNA of the CDR3: TGTGCCAGCAGTTACCCGACGGGACAGGGACACCCTCTGTATGGCTACACCTTC. Translation gives CASSYPTGQGHPLYGYTF.

This chain links TRBV5-1 with TRBJ2-3; D may be TRBD2 (6 bases). The ends were cut back, 1 base at V and 3 bases at J, with 9 bases in the middle. The CDR3 length is 14 residues. The germline CDR1 and CDR2 sequences are SGHRS and YFSETQ. DNA of the CDR3: TGCGCCAGCAGCTTGTCGGAGGGTACAGATACGCAGTATTTT. As protein: CASSLSEGTDTQYF.

This clone has just a few counts. The chain joins TRBV6-6 to TRBJ1-6, with D tentatively TRBD1 (6 bases). Trimming left V 0 bases short and J 7 bases short, with 10 bases between. The CDR3 extends over 15 amino acids. CDR1 and CDR2 from the germline V gene are MNHNY and SVGAGI (reference sequence). The DNA for the CDR3 is TGTGCCAGCAGTTACTCGTTCCAGGGGAATTCACCCCTCCACTTT. Its protein product is CASSYSFQGNSPLHF.

The V call is TRBV6-6, the J call TRBJ2-7; TRBD2 is a possible D gene (5 bases). The CDR3 is 14 amino acids. Between the trimmed V and J ends, which lost 2 bases and 2 bases, there was a span of 10 bases. Germline assignment: CDR1 MNHNY and CDR2 SVGAGI (reference sequence). CDR3 loop: CASSYRSGAYEQYV. The CDR3, as DNA: TGTGCCAGCAGTTACAGGAGCGGAGCCTACGAGCAGTACGTC.

The V gene is TRBV28, the J gene TRBJ1-1, with TRBD1 identical over 7 bases. V gave up 6 bases and J gave up 0 bases; unmatched junction bases: 4. Per germline, CDR1 MDHEN and CDR2 SYDVKM. The CDR3 length is 14 residues. The CDR3 spells CASSLDRVNTEAFF. For the CDR3, the DNA is TGTGCCAGCAGCCTCGACAGGGTGAACACTGAAGCTTTCTTT.

This chain links TRBV6-1 with TRBJ1-2; 7 positions agree with TRBD1. Germline loops: CDR1 MNHNS, CDR2 SASEGT. This CDR3 has 15 amino acids. The V segment lost 7 bases and the J segment 1 base; nucleotides outside the gene matches: 9. The CDR3 is CASIVDRASNYGYTF. Written as DNA, the CDR3 is TGTGCCAGCATCGTAGACAGGGCGAGTAACTATGGCTACACCTTC.

The genes are TRBV7-2 and TRBJ1-2, with D uncertain. This CDR3 contains 12 residues. Per the germline V gene, CDR1 is SGHTA and CDR2 is FQGNSA. Trimming removed 4 bases at V and 5 bases at J, with 8 bases between. The CDR3 region is CASSSNTYGYTF. CDR3 nucleotides: TGTGCCAGCAGCTCAAACACGTATGGCTACACCTTC.

The gene calls are TRBV5-1 and TRBJ2-5; 8 nucleotides line up with TRBD2. The CDR3 totals 14 residues. Losses at the gene ends were 4 bases for V and 7 bases for J; bases not matched to a gene: 9. CDR1 and CDR2 from the germline V gene are SGHRS and YFSETQ. The CDR3 DNA reads as TGCGCCAGCAGCACCCGGGGGGGGTCAGGGACCCAGTACTTC. Its protein is CASSTRGGSGTQYF.

The chain carries TRBV30 and TRBJ1-2; D is unclear. Germline V CDR1 and CDR2: GTSNPN, SVGIG (reference sequence). This CDR3 spans 10 amino acids. V was trimmed by 8 bases and J by 4 bases, leaving 8 bases between them. CDR3 loop: CAGGSYGYTF. CDR3 nucleotides: TGTGCCGGTGGTAGCTATGGCTACACCTTC. Together with reference TRBV30 and TRBJ1-2, the CDR3 gives the full variable domain: SQTIHQWPATLVQPVGSPLSLECTVEGTSNPNLYWYRQAAGRGLQLLFYSVGIGQISSEVPQNLSASRPQDRQFILSSKKLLLSDSGFYLCAGGSYGYTFGSGTRLTVV.

This sequence joins TRBV7-9 and TRBJ2-7; D is undetermined. V gave up 5 bases and J gave up 3 bases, with 17 bases separating them. Germline V gives CDR1 SEHNR, CDR2 FQNEAQ (reference sequence). This CDR3 is 15 amino acids long. CDR3 amino acids: CASSPSGAGHYEQYV. Written as DNA, the CDR3 is TGTGCCAGCAGCCCCAGTGGAGCCGGCCACTACGAGCAGTACGTC.

The chain has TRBV21-1 and TRBJ1-1; TRBD1, the D gene given by the table, was not confirmed from the DNA. TRBV21-1 counts as a pseudogene. The CDR3 consists of 14 residues. As DNA, the CDR3 is TGTGCCAGCAGCATCATAGGGGAGAACACTGAAGCTTTCTTT. Residues: CASSIIGENTEAFF.

This clone was recorded only once. The chain couples TRBV28 to TRBJ1-2, with 11 positions matching TRBD1. The CDR3 covers 15 residues. Germline V CDR1 and CDR2: MDHEN, SYDVKM. V was clipped by 3 bases and J by 3 bases; unmatched bases: 3. In DNA form, the CDR3 reads TGTGCCAGCAGTTTGGGGGGACAGGGGGACTATGGCTACACCTTC. Amino acid sequence: CASSLGGQGDYGYTF.

The gene calls are TRBV19 and TRBJ1-3; D not resolved. The CDR3 covers 13 residues. Germline lookup yields CDR1 LNHDA and CDR2 SQIVND (reference sequence). V was clipped by 7 bases and J by 8 bases, with 15 bases between them. DNA for the CDR3: TGTGCCAGTACCCGATATAGCGGGGACACCATATATTTT. This translates into CASTRYSGDTIYF.

The chain carries TRBV11-3 and TRBJ1-1; TRBD1 aligns across 7 bases. In germline, CDR1 is SGHNT, CDR2 YENEEA. CDR3 length: 14 amino acids. The trim removed 5 bases at V and 1 base at J, leaving 4 bases unmatched. CDR3 loop: CASSRQGPNTEAFF. The DNA of the CDR3 is TGTGCCAGCAGCCGACAGGGCCCGAACACTGAAGCTTTCTTT.

The chain combines TRBV13 with TRBJ2-3; 9 bases match TRBD1. V shed 5 bases and J 1 base; nucleotides not matched to a gene: 4. CDR3 length: 15 amino acids. Germline V gene data show CDR1 as PRHDT and CDR2 as FYEKMQ (reference sequence). The CDR3 sequence is CASSQRTGGTDTQYF. In nucleotides, the CDR3 is TGTGCCAGCAGCCAGCGGACAGGGGGCACAGATACGCAGTATTTT.

This rearrangement joins TRBV18 to TRBJ1-4; D is unclear. Trimming removed 4 bases at V and 6 bases at J, with 6 bases between. The CDR3 covers 12 residues. From germline, CDR1 is KGHSH and CDR2 LQKENI. CDR3 bases: TGTGCCAGCTCACGCTCAGATGAAAAACTGTTTTTT. This translates into CASSRSDEKLFF. The full variable domain, completed using reference TRBV18 and TRBJ1-4, is NAGVMQNPRHLVRRRGQEARLRCSPMKGHSHVYWYRQLPEEGLKFMVYLQKENIIDESGMPKERFSAEFPKEGPSILRIQQVVRGDSAAYFCASSRSDEKLFFGSGTQLSVL.

V and J are TRBV29-1 and TRBJ2-2; tentatively, D is TRBD2 (7 bases). CDR1 SQVTM and CDR2 ANQGSEA come from the germline V gene. The CDR3 sequence is 17 residues long. Trimming removed 1 base at V and 6 bases at J, with 21 bases between. CDR3 sequence: CSVEGLLAGAGAGELFF. As DNA, the CDR3 is TGCAGCGTTGAAGGCTTACTCGCGGGGGCGGGGGCCGGGGAGCTGTTTTTT.